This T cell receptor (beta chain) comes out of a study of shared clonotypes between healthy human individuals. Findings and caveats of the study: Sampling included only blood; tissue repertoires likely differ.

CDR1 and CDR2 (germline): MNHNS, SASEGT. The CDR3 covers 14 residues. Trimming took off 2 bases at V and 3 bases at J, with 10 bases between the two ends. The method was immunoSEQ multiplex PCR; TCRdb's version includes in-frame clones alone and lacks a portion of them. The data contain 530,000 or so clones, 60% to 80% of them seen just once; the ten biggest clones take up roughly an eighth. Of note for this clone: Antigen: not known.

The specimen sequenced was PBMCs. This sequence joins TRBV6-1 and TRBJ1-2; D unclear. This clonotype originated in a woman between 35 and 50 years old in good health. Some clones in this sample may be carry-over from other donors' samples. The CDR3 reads CASSEHGWHYGYTF. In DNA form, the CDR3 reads TGTGCCAGCAGTGAACACGGCTGGCACTATGGCTACACCTTC.